This TCR beta chain was identified during a study of T cells after yellow fever vaccination. Study-level findings and limits: The secondary response was weaker, and its peak arrived faster, on day 5 versus 15.

This CDR3 comprises 18 residues. The germline V gene has CDR1 KGHSH and CDR2 LQKENI. The trim removed 4 bases at V and 6 bases at J, leaving 16 bases unmatched. Turning to this clonotype: What it recognizes is unknown.

TCRdb reprocessed the 5' RACE reads with MiXCR, giving one entry per CDR3 protein. Of approximately 600,000 distinct CDR3 sequences detected, 12% appear once; the ten largest clones hold around 14%. The source of this sequence is a man aged 25-40 years who received the YFV17D yellow fever vaccine. This chain joins TRBV18 and TRBJ2-1, with TRBD2 matching 9 bases. Material: PBMCs, obtained on the day of the yellow fever booster vaccination. In DNA form, the CDR3 reads TGTGCCAGCTCACTGTTGGGACTAGCCGTCTCGTCAAGCAATGAGCAGTTCTTC. Protein product: CASSLLGLAVSSSNEQFF.